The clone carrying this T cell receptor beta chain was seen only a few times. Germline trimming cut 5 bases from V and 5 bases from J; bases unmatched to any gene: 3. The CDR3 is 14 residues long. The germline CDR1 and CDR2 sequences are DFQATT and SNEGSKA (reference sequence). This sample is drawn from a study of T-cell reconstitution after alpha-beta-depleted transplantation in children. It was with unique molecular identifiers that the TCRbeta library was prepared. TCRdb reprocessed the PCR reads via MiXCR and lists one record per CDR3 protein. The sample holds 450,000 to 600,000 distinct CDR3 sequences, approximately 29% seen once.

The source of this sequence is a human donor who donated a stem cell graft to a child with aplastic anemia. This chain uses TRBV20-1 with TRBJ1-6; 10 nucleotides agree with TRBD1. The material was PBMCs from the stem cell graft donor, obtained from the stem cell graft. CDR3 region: CSALDRGDNSPLHF. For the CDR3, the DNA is TGCAGTGCTCTGGACAGGGGGGATAATTCACCCCTCCACTTT.